This entry lists 16 T cell receptor beta chains sequenced from one sample in a study of blood T cells in healthy people across ages. A second PCR, run for 7 to 11 cycles, used a sample-barcoded 5' primer plus a J-beta primer mix. In TCRdb, the 5' RACE reads were re-called with MiXCR into one record per CDR3 protein. The data contain fewer than 2 million distinct CDR3 sequences, around 40% of them singletons. Sequences were obtained from blood. The receptor set was obtained from a human donor in good health.

The V and J genes are TRBV6-2 or TRBV6-3 and TRBJ1-1; D uncertain. Germline V gene data show CDR1 as MNHEY and CDR2 as SVGEGT. Trimming stripped 6 bases from V and 5 bases from J, with 13 bases between. The CDR3 runs 13 residues. DNA of the CDR3: TGTGCCAGCAGGTCTGACCAGAAGACTGAAGCTTTCTTT. The encoded protein is CASRSDQKTEAFF.

Turning to this clonotype: Compared with germline, one end of the junction differs, possibly owing to a read error. This chain connects TRBV20-1 to TRBJ2-7; TRBD2 matches 8 bases. This CDR3 contains 15 residues. Germline V gives CDR1 DFQATT, CDR2 SNEGSKA (reference sequence). CDR3 sequence reads: CSALWVGSGAYGQYF. DNA of the CDR3: TGCAGTGCTTTGTGGGTTGGTAGCGGGGCCTACGGGCAGTACTTC.

The V and J genes are TRBV7-2 and TRBJ1-2, with D uncertain. Germline CDR1 is SGHTA and CDR2 is FQGNSA. Trimming left V 1 base short and J 3 bases short, with 24 bases between. This CDR3 has 19 residues. CDR3: CASSLVLISREWSHYGYTF. CDR3 DNA: TGTGCCAGCAGCTTAGTCCTGATTTCTAGGGAGTGGTCTCACTATGGCTACACCTTC.

This clonotype was seen only a few times. The gene calls are TRBV15 and TRBJ2-1; tentatively, D is TRBD1 (6 bases). The V gene lost 5 bases and the J gene lost 1 base, with 12 bases spanning the gap. This CDR3 comprises 15 residues. Germline assignment: CDR1 LNHNV and CDR2 YYDKDF (reference sequence). The chain's CDR3 is CATSPDSGSYNEQFF. In nucleotides, the CDR3 is TGTGCCACCAGCCCGGACAGTGGATCCTACAATGAGCAGTTCTTC.

Concerning this clonotype itself: A read error may produce the germline difference seen at one junction end. The rearrangement uses TRBV7-2 and TRBJ1-2, with TRBD1 identical over 8 bases. The CDR3 has 14 amino acids. Germline V gene lookup returns CDR1 SGHTA and CDR2 FQGNSA. The CDR3 protein is CASSMDRVADGYTF. Here the CDR3 DNA reads TGTGCCAGCAGCATGGACAGGGTTGCCGATGGTTACACCTTC.

CDR3 DNA: TGTGCCAGCAGTGGCTATGGGCAGACACAAGCTTTCTTT. Translating gives CASSGYGQTQAFF. The J gene is TRBJ1-1, the V gene TRBV25-1; D call uncertain. Germline values: CDR1 MGHDK, CDR2 SYGVNS. The germline V and J ends were trimmed by 4 bases and 9 bases, with 15 bases remaining between them. CDR3 length: 13 amino acids.

The CDR3: CASSLVGGTVSPRHLYSYEQYF. CDR3 in DNA: TGTGCCAGCAGCTTGGTTGGGGGGACAGTATCCCCAAGACACCTCTACTCCTACGAGCAGTACTTC. This chain joins TRBV5-6 and TRBJ2-7, with a tentative D call TRBD1 (7 bases). In germline, CDR1 is SGHDT, CDR2 YYEEEE. The CDR3 spans 22 residues. V was pared by 0 bases and J by 0 bases, with 31 bases between.

This clonotype came up a few times. V is TRBV4-3 and J is TRBJ2-7; a possible D gene is TRBD1 (6 bases). Germline V gene lookup returns CDR1 LGHNA and CDR2 YSLEER. Trimming stripped 6 bases from V and 2 bases from J, with 14 bases between. The CDR3 contains 14 residues. CDR3 sequence reads: CASSSRDTPYEQYF. CDR3 nucleotides: TGCGCCAGCAGTTCCCGGGACACTCCCTACGAGCAGTACTTC.

This clonotype came up a few times. The chain carries TRBV12-3 or TRBV12-4 and TRBJ2-3; no clear D gene. V was shortened by 6 bases and J by 1 base, with 11 bases between the two germline ends. The CDR3 spans 14 residues. The CDR3 bases are TGTGCCAGCAGCCCAAGCTGGGGCACAGATACGCAGTATTTT. Amino acid sequence: CASSPSWGTDTQYF.

This clonotype was observed a few times. The chain is built from TRBV12-3 or TRBV12-4 and TRBJ2-3, with 10 bases identical to TRBD2. Trimming took 6 bases from V and 2 from J; bases not matched to a gene: 5. CDR3 length equals 15 residues. As DNA, the CDR3 is TGTGCCAGCAGCATGACTAGCGGGTTCACAGATACGCAGTATTTT. Protein sequence: CASSMTSGFTDTQYF.

V is TRBV4-1 and J is TRBJ2-1; D is ambiguous. Germline lookup yields CDR1 MGHRA and CDR2 YSYEKL. The CDR3 runs 15 residues. Trimming took 1 base from V and 7 from J, leaving 14 bases between them. CDR3 DNA sequence: TGCGCCAGCAGCCAAGCTTGGGCGTTATGGAATGAGCAGTTCTTC. It encodes CASSQAWALWNEQFF.

The chain joins TRBV29-1 to TRBJ2-2; tentative D call: TRBD1 (5 bases). The germline V gene encodes CDR1 SQVTM and CDR2 ANQGSEA. Trimming cost V 6 bases and J 2 bases, with 7 bases left between them. The CDR3 totals 12 residues. The CDR3 sequence is CSVTDNTGELFF. The CDR3 nucleotides read TGCAGCGTGACAGATAACACCGGGGAGCTGTTTTTT.

This clonotype was counted only a few times. This sequence joins TRBV6-5 and TRBJ1-6, with 10 bases fitting TRBD1. Per germline, CDR1 MNHEY and CDR2 SVGAGI. The CDR3 is made up of 16 amino acids. V was clipped by 1 base and J by 7 bases; unmatched bases: 4. The CDR3 loop reads CASSYLGTGANSPLHF. CDR3 bases: TGTGCCAGCAGTTACTTGGGGACAGGGGCAAATTCACCCCTCCACTTT.

V and J are TRBV20-1 and TRBJ1-6, with a weak D call TRBD1 (5 bases). This CDR3 region has 13 residues. Trimming took 3 bases from V and 7 from J, leaving 10 bases between them. Germline assignment: CDR1 DFQATT and CDR2 SNEGSKA (reference sequence). Here the CDR3 reads CSASQGRNSPLHF. CDR3 bases: TGCAGTGCTAGCCAGGGAAGAAATTCACCCCTCCACTTT.

V and J are TRBV29-1 and TRBJ2-4; 8 bases are shared with TRBD1. The J call is in doubt because the DNA end fits TRBJ2-7 better. This CDR3 spans 14 amino acids. CDR1 is SQVTM, CDR2 ANQGSEA, per germline. Written as DNA, the CDR3 is TGCAGCGTTGAGCTGGGGACAGGTACCTACGAGCAGTACTTC. Translated, it gives CSVELGTGTYEQYF.

The sample holds a few counts of this clonotype. The gene calls are TRBV6-2 or TRBV6-3 and TRBJ2-3; D may correspond to TRBD1 or TRBD2 (6 bases each). Trimming left V 10 bases short and J 12 bases short, with 17 bases between. Per germline, CDR1 MNHEY and CDR2 SVGEGT. This CDR3 has 11 residues. The CDR3 nucleotides are TGTGCCACAACGGGGGCAAAGACCCAGTATTTT. Residues: CATTGAKTQYF.